The following is a T cell receptor (beta chain) sequence with its context. Its antigen is as yet unknown. The data were taken from a study of CD8 T cells in acute hepatitis C reinfection. About the research overall: TCRbeta of HCV NS3-1073-specific CD8+ T cells was profiled. General study findings and limits: Diversity was high, without significant differences between resolver and chronic groups.

Time point reported: naive CD8 control sorted from an acute-time-point sample. Here immunoSEQ multiplex PCR was the method, and the copy in TCRdb shows in-frame clones only, minus some. This table has about 40,000 clones, 80% to 90% appearing once. The sample was naive CD8+ T cells from PBMCs. The sequence was collected from a woman between 18 and 30 years old who spontaneously cleared hepatitis C infection.

The CDR3 sequence: CASSVGGASTDTQYF. The CDR3 DNA reads TGTGCCAGCAGCGTAGGGGGGGCTAGCACAGATACGCAGTATTTT. The rearrangement joins TRBV9 to TRBJ2-3; D may be TRBD1 or TRBD2 (6 bases each). The length of the CDR3 is 15 residues. V dropped 0 bases and J dropped 0 bases, with 8 bases sitting between them. Per the germline V gene, CDR1 is SGDLS and CDR2 is YYNGEE. The full variable domain, with the rest looked up from reference TRBV9 and TRBJ2-3, is DSGVTQTPKHLITATGQRVTLRCSPRSGDLSVYWYQQSLDQGLQFLIQYYNGEERAKGNILERFSAQQFPDLHSELNLSSLELGDSALYFCASSVGGASTDTQYFGPGTRLTVL.